The 18 T cell receptor beta chains below were found in one sample sequenced in a study of shared clonotypes between healthy human individuals. The protocol was immunoSEQ multiplex PCR, while the TCRdb copy is restricted to in-frame clones and leaves out a portion. Here the sample spans around 2.5 million clones, under 95% being singletons. Sequenced: naive CD4+ T cells from PBMCs. Subset of the sample: CD45RA+ positively selected. These receptors originate from a man aged 18-30 years in good health. Some clones in this sample may be carry-over from other donors' samples.

The genes are TRBV5-6 and TRBJ1-4; D is ambiguous. The CDR3 runs to 15 residues. Germline CDR1 is SGHDT and CDR2 is YYEEEE. V was pared by 4 bases and J by 3 bases, with 13 bases between. CDR3 sequence: CASSSWGSSNEKLFF. CDR3 coding DNA: TGTGCCAGCAGCAGTTGGGGTTCTTCTAATGAAAAACTGTTTTTT.

Points on this clone: Within the sample, other DNA sequences also encode this same CDR3. V usage is TRBV7-3 and J usage is TRBJ2-3; D remains ambiguous. CDR1 SGHTA and CDR2 FQGTGA come from the germline V gene. The V gene lost 2 bases and the J gene lost 4 bases, with 7 bases spanning the gap. This CDR3 has 13 residues. Here the CDR3 DNA reads TGTGCCAGCAGCTTATCACGGTCAGATACGCAGTATTTT. Its protein is CASSLSRSDTQYF.

J is TRBJ2-3 and V is TRBV5-1, with D unclear. The CDR3 consists of 11 residues. Trimming shortened V by 3 bases and J by 5 bases, and 4 bases separated the two germline ends. From germline, CDR1 is SGHRS and CDR2 YFSETQ. CDR3 protein: CASSSEDTQYF. The DNA for the CDR3 is TGCGCCAGCAGCTCAGAAGATACGCAGTATTTT.

J is TRBJ2-5 and V is TRBV5-6; maybe TRBD1 (6 bases). Germline CDR1 and CDR2: SGHDT and YYEEEE. The CDR3 consists of 15 residues. V lost 4 bases and J lost 4, with 17 bases in between. CDR3 loop: CASSQRGQGIETQYF. CDR3 sequence (DNA): TGTGCCAGCAGCCAGCGCGGGCAGGGGATAGAGACCCAGTACTTC.

The rearrangement uses TRBV18 and TRBJ2-2; TRBD1 matches at 7 bases. This CDR3 region has 16 residues. J lost 0 bases, V lost 3 bases, and 4 bases had no gene match. Germline-derived CDR1 and CDR2 are KGHSH and LQKENI. In DNA form, the CDR3 reads TGTGCCAGCTCACCCGGACAGGCCGCGAACACCGGGGAGCTGTTTTTT. Its protein product is CASSPGQAANTGELFF.

The V and J genes are TRBV11-1 and TRBJ2-3; no reliable D call. Trimming pared 4 bases from V and 2 bases from J, leaving 13 bases between. The CDR3 totals 15 residues. Germline CDR1 and CDR2: SGHAT and FQDESV (reference sequence). The CDR3 nucleotides are TGTGCCAGCAGCTCTTGGGCGGCCTTCACAGATACGCAGTATTTT. Encoded protein: CASSSWAAFTDTQYF.

The V and J genes are TRBV6-6 and TRBJ2-1; D may be TRBD1 or TRBD2 (5 bases each). CDR1 is MNHNY and CDR2 is SVGAGI in the germline V gene (reference sequence). Trimming took 3 bases from V and 9 from J, leaving 18 bases between them. CDR3 length: 15 residues. CDR3 DNA sequence: TGTGCCAGCAGTTATTGGGACGACCGTAGTAGTGAGCAGTTCTTC. It codes for CASSYWDDRSSEQFF.

The chain employs TRBV29-1 and TRBJ1-4, with unresolved D. This CDR3 has 13 residues. The germline V gene has CDR1 SQVTM and CDR2 ANQGSEA. V lost 5 bases, J lost 3 bases, and 10 bases lay in between. CDR3 amino acids: CSVPGPANEKLFF. The CDR3 nucleotides read TGCAGCGTTCCGGGCCCGGCTAATGAAAAACTGTTTTTT.

V gene TRBV27 combines with J gene TRBJ2-7, with a possible D match to TRBD1 (6 bases). Looked up from germline, CDR1 is MNHEY and CDR2 is SMNVEV (reference sequence). V was pared by 4 bases and J by 4 bases, with 11 bases between. This CDR3 has 13 amino acids. The CDR3 protein is CASSSYDRYEQYF. DNA of the CDR3: TGTGCCAGCAGTTCCTACGACAGGTACGAGCAGTACTTC.

This chain uses TRBV19 with TRBJ2-3; tentatively, D is TRBD1 (5 bases). The germline gives CDR1 LNHDA, CDR2 SQIVND (reference sequence). CDR3 length equals 13 residues. Deletions cut 4 bases from V and 3 bases from J, with 8 bases between. The CDR3 region is CASSRSGTDTQYF. Here the CDR3 DNA reads TGTGCCAGTAGTAGATCAGGGACAGATACGCAGTATTTT.

The chain employs TRBV30 and TRBJ1-3, with D unresolved. Per germline, CDR1 GTSNPN and CDR2 SVGIG (reference sequence). The CDR3 sequence is 14 residues long. V dropped 5 bases and J dropped 2 bases, with 13 bases sitting between them. The DNA of the CDR3 is TGTGCCTGGGGGGTTGATGGGCCTGGAAACACCATATATTTT. It encodes CAWGVDGPGNTIYF.

The CDR3 loop reads CASRTQLEPSEQFF. DNA for the CDR3: TGTGCCAGCCGTACCCAACTAGAACCTAGTGAGCAGTTCTTC. The gene calls are TRBV6-5 and TRBJ2-1, with D possibly TRBD2 on 5 matching bases. CDR1 is MNHEY, CDR2 SVGAGI, per germline. Deletions cut 8 bases from V and 9 bases from J, with 20 bases between. CDR3 length: 14 residues.

This clone was counted between two and nine times. V is TRBV6-5 and J is TRBJ1-2; D possibly corresponds to TRBD1 (5 bases). There are 14 residues in the CDR3. Deletions cut 0 bases from V and 4 bases from J, with 9 bases between. CDR1 and CDR2 from the germline V gene are MNHEY and SVGAGI. CDR3 sequence (DNA): TGTGCCAGCAGTTACTCGGGGCAGCCCTATGGCTACACCTTC. It yields the protein CASSYSGQPYGYTF.

The gene calls are TRBV15 and TRBJ1-5; the D gene is possibly TRBD1 (5 bases). V dropped 5 bases and J dropped 1 base, with 12 bases sitting between them. This CDR3 contains 15 residues. Germline V gives CDR1 LNHNV, CDR2 YYDKDF (reference sequence). CDR3 protein: CATSEGLGSNQPQHF. The DNA of the CDR3 is TGTGCCACCAGCGAGGGACTAGGAAGCAATCAGCCCCAGCATTTT.

The chain is built from TRBV18 and TRBJ1-5; D possibly corresponds to TRBD1 (5 bases). The CDR3 length is 14 residues. V lost 3 bases and J 4 bases, leaving 10 bases between the germline ends. Germline CDR1 and CDR2: KGHSH and LQKENI. CDR3 bases: TGTGCCAGCTCACCCGGGACGGAGAATCAGCCCCAGCATTTT. Translation gives CASSPGTENQPQHF.

The V call is TRBV10-2, the J call TRBJ1-2, with D possibly matching TRBD1 (6 bases). Germline V gives CDR1 WSHSY, CDR2 SAAADI. V was cut by 2 bases and J by 2 bases, with 9 bases left in between. CDR3 length equals 14 residues. The CDR3 protein is CASSEPGQNYGYTF. CDR3 in DNA: TGCGCCAGCAGTGAGCCCGGACAGAACTATGGCTACACCTTC.

The chain combines TRBV10-2 with TRBJ2-7; no reliable D call. V lost 3 bases and J lost 2, with 8 bases in between. There are 13 residues in the CDR3. CDR1 is WSHSY and CDR2 is SAAADI in the germline V gene. The CDR3 loop is CASSDQVPYEQYF. DNA for the CDR3: TGCGCCAGCAGTGATCAGGTTCCCTACGAGCAGTACTTC.

This rearrangement joins TRBV7-3 to TRBJ2-5, with D perhaps matching TRBD2 (6 bases). Germline lookup yields CDR1 SGHTA and CDR2 FQGTGA. This CDR3 contains 13 residues. V shed 4 bases and J shed 5 bases, with 11 bases lying between them. For the CDR3, the DNA is TGTGCCAGCAGCTCTAACCTAGCGGAGACCCAGTACTTC. Translated: CASSSNLAETQYF.